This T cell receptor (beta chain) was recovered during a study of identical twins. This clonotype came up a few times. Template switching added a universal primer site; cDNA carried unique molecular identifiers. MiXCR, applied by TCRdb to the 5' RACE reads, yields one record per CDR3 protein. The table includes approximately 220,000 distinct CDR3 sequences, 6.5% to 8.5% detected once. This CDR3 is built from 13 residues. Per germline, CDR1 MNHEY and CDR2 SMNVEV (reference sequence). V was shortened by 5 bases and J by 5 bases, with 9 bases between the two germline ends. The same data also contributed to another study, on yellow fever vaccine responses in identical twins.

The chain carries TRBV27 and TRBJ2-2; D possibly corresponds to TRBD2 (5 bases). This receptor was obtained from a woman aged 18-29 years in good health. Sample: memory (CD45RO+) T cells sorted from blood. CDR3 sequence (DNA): TGTGCCAGCAGTCCCAGAGGGACCGGGGAGCTGTTTTTT. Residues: CASSPRGTGELFF.